This record looks at one T cell receptor (beta chain) sequence and its context. Its antigen remains unidentified. Per-nucleotide qualities are absent, and no much larger clonotype sits a single base away. The sample originates from a study of cytomegalovirus exposure and HLA in healthy donors (dated by TCRdb to about 2017). Study-wide context: An earlier analysis of 587 of the donors reported 276 Gb of sequence data and 95 million to 120 million unique TCR beta sequences obtained from around 180 million T cells. To predict cytomegalovirus infection status, the study combined high-throughput TCR immunosequencing, statistical association of individual TCRs with disease status, and machine learning. Rather than drawing on any new phenotypic data, the later analysis identified candidate immune exposures from TCR beta sequences and the way those sequences occurred across donors. In addition to the first cohort of approximately 650 subjects, a separate validation cohort of under 150 different subjects was used. The aim of the study was to test whether cataloging public T cell receptors could identify signatures of past pathogen exposure. Donor age, sex, ethnicity and CMV serostatus were collected together with the repertoire data. In a later analysis, previously published TCR beta repertoires from 670 or so donors were re-analyzed and high-resolution HLA genotyping was added so that TCR occurrence patterns could be studied. Of the approximately 400 genotyped donors, roughly 85% fell in the genetic ancestry cluster associated with self-reported Caucasian donors. Every discovery cohort repertoire had been produced on one sequencing platform. Because of strong linkage in the cohort, roughly five DR-DQ haplotypes were treated as single units for association and clustering. Both class I and class II loci were covered by HLA typing, at four-digit resolution. On average, roughly 240,000 unique TCR beta nucleotide sequences were sequenced per donor among fewer than 500 genotyped donors of the cohort, with roughly 20% of those sequences being non-productive. Around 320 gigabases of sequencing data and 70 million to 85 million unique TCR sequences were included in an early release covering several hundred HLA-typed donors. Typing coverage differed by locus: A, B, C, DRB1 and DQB1 were typed in about 620-630 donors, DQA1 in approximately 520, DPA1 in 600 to 610, and DPB1 in roughly 470. Using immunosequencing, the study profiled T cell repertoires from roughly 650 subjects and related those repertoires to cytomegalovirus serostatus. In an earlier analysis of 587 of the donors, high-throughput TCR beta sequencing was used to judge whether each TCR beta V gene segment behaved as functional or pseudogenic. A later genetic analysis used genome-wide SNP genotypes for about 55% of the 666 donors, treating that subset as a discovery cohort.

The CDR3 has 13 amino acids, counting the end cysteine and phenylalanine. Only CDR3 DNA is held: 39 bases, read in frame from base 1. Ends trimmed: V by 3 bases, J by 9 bases; bases unmatched to a gene: 4. The germline V gene sets CDR1 to KGHSH and CDR2 to LQKENI. The library was made by the immunoSEQ multiplex PCR assay. For the multiplex PCR, a mixture combining 60 forward primers for TCR Vbeta segments and 13 reverse primers for TCR Jbeta segments was used. Amplification of the CDR3 region of rearranged TCR beta genes was performed with a multiplex PCR assay on genomic DNA. The Illumina HiSeq System was used to sequence the amplified TCR beta libraries as 87-base-pair reads. The published analysis was carried out like this. Across the 700 or so repertoires, a later analysis counted about 81 million unique TCR beta chains, roughly 11 million of which were shared by at least two donors. Raw reads were error-corrected and collapsed into unique sequences by a nearest-neighbor algorithm in which closely related sequences were merged to remove PCR and sequencing errors. CDR3 sequences were aligned to IMGT reference sequences to assign V, D and J gene segments. For a sequence to be retained, a match of at least six nucleotides was required to both a V gene segment and a J gene segment. A rearrangement was called productive if the CDR3 had no stop codons and remained in frame with V and J, and every other rearrangement was called non-productive. CDR3 was defined according to IMGT convention as the region running from the second conserved V-encoded cysteine to the conserved J-encoded phenylalanine. The earlier analysis of approximately 500 of the donors excluded sequences that lacked an unambiguous match to a single V gene segment. An earlier analysis of 587 of the donors called V segments functional above 56.7% productive rearrangements and segregating when the between-donor standard deviation exceeded 5%. To diagnose cytomegalovirus status from the catalog of TCR beta chain sequences, a statistical classification framework was built. In a later analysis, TCR nucleotide sequences were compared against IMGT/GENE-DB human TR gene sequences so that V and J genes could be assigned. A later analysis assigned CDR3 sequences and most-parsimonious VDJ recombination scenarios with the TCRdist pipeline. A later analysis defined each TCR beta chain by its CDR3 amino acid sequence plus V-gene family, and excluded reads lacking a unique V-gene family. As a way to deal with suspected cross-contamination and a sequencing artifact, a later analysis dropped hundreds of nucleotide sequences that were highly shared and had low generation probability. A later analysis calculated a clonal expansion index for each public chain from normalized within-repertoire ranks of inferred template counts. A later analysis computed generation probabilities with a VDJ recombination model fitted to out-of-frame rearrangements, and checked the results against IGoR. In a later analysis, TCR-TCR, TCR-HLA and TCR-CMV co-occurrence was scored with hypergeometric tests, and a repertoire-size bias correction was applied to TCR pairs. A later analysis estimated false discovery rates by permuting HLA or CMV assignments 20 times. In a later analysis, co-occurring TCRs were grouped using DBSCAN, and TCRdist sequence similarity was added for clustering within HLA-allele-positive subsets. Repertoires with fewer than 30,000 or more than 120,000 public chains, plus five repertoires with anomalous nucleotide sharing, were excluded from co-occurrence clustering. The table was pulled from immuneACCESS by TCRdb, which kept in-frame rearrangements only. Such tables lose some clones; where checked, under half of the loss comes from unresolved V genes, and the rest has no known cause. V, J and clone size reflect that table, while D and trimming were determined from the DNA. The sample yields under 200,000 clones; more than 75% were counted once. In total, the top ten clones hold approximately 2.5% of the sample.

The cohort was made up of 500 to 850 healthy bone marrow donors. At the time of sampling, all cohort members were nominally healthy, though unrecorded immune exposures were likely present. The donor was CMV seropositive and belonged to the group of about 290 seropositive cohort members. A peripheral blood sample was collected from each donor, and TCR beta sequencing was performed on peripheral blood mononuclear cells. The Qiagen DNeasy Blood Extraction Kit was used to extract genomic DNA from the blood cell samples. The paper as a whole reports these results and caveats: A further reported finding was that TCR beta sequences accurately predicted the HLA-A and HLA-B alleles for most subjects in the first cohort. V-gene and J-gene trimming of TCR beta chains was associated with a missense DCLRE1C variant in a later genetic analysis, and the association was replicated in an independent cohort. Specific HLA alleles were associated with 15,000 to 20,000 TCR beta sequences at a false discovery rate of 0.05 in a later analysis. A cluster of highly shared sequence variants was judged likely to represent a technical artifact of the sequencing pipeline. Linkage disequilibrium might explain the correlated functional status among segregating V segments, but an unknown experimental factor could not be excluded. Because some donors lacked HLA typing at each locus, the association tests relied only on the typed subset. Compared with equally common non-associated chains, HLA-associated TCR beta chains in a later analysis were more clonally expanded and had lower generation probabilities. The classifier was reported to diagnose cytomegalovirus status with high specificity and sensitivity in both the original and validation cohorts. A later analysis found that TCR association rates varied across HLA loci, with DRB1 alleles showing the most associated TCRs and HLA-C alleles the fewest. In an earlier analysis of about 600 of the donors, most TCR beta V segments appeared in productive rearrangements about 90% or about 30% of the time, broadly matching IMGT annotations. Strong co-occurrence of HLA alleles, especially DR and DQ, made assigning TCR associations to individual alleles difficult. The presence/absence analyses assumed that sequencing depth was roughly uniform across donors, and that assumption may not be true. According to a later analysis, parvovirus B19, influenza, CMV and Epstein-Barr virus appeared linked to several top co-occurrence clusters. The study listed 164 TCR beta chains as associated with cytomegalovirus. While some public TCRs were present in many individuals, most TCR sequences turned up only very rarely across donors. The earlier analysis of approximately 560 of the donors excluded over 15 rarely observed V segments, including chromosome 9 orphons, because counts were too low. Some IMGT-functional V segments, including TRBV6-2 and TRBV6-3, could not be distinguished by the 87-base-pair reads and were therefore excluded. Immune exposure information for the cohort was limited to CMV serostatus. Only TCR beta chains were sequenced in this cohort, and the absence of alpha or paired-chain data limited detectable features. In vitro tests confirmed that three of the cytomegalovirus-associated TCR beta chains recognize cytomegalovirus antigens. According to a later genetic analysis, donors in an Asian-associated ancestry cluster had fewer N-insertions in productive TCRs than the approximately 700-donor mean. According to a later analysis, most CMV-associated TCR beta chains appeared to be HLA-restricted, and the HLA associations seemed to be driven largely by CMV exposure. The authors suggested that the approach could potentially be extended to other disease states and immunological phenotypes.

This TCR was recovered from a man aged 25-40 years in good health and CMV-seropositive. The specimen sequenced was PBMCs. The sequence is built from TRBV18 and TRBJ2-1; TRBD2 lines up with 8 middle nucleotides. CDR3 region: CASSPHLAGEQFF. In nucleotides, the sequence is TGTGCCAGCTCACCTCACCTAGCGGGTGAGCAGTTCTTC.